This TCR beta chain was recovered during a study of blood T cell repertoires in COVID-19. TCRdb's table, derived via immunoSEQ multiplex PCR, lists solely in-frame clones and lacks some. This table holds about 190,000 clones, roughly 80% found once. Per germline, CDR1 SGHTA and CDR2 FQGNSA. The length of the CDR3 is 15 residues. Trimming removed 5 bases from V and 6 bases from J; junction bases left unmatched: 11. The gene calls are TRBV7-2 and TRBJ1-2; 8 positions agree with TRBD1. This clonotype was obtained from a woman aged 45-59 years with acute or convalescent COVID-19. Sequencing was done on a sample of peripheral blood. The CDR3 is CASSKDPRGRDGYTF. CDR3 sequence (DNA): TGTGCCAGCAGCAAGGATCCCAGGGGGCGTGATGGCTACACCTTC. Together with reference TRBV7-2 and TRBJ1-2, the CDR3 gives the full variable domain: GAGVSQSPSNKVTEKGKDVELRCDPISGHTALYWYRQSLGQGLEFLIYFQGNSAPDKSGLPSDRFSAERTGGSVSTLTIQRTQQEDSAVYLCASSKDPRGRDGYTFGSGTRLTVV.